This T cell receptor beta chain was recovered during a study of Ad26.COV2.S vaccination and SARS-CoV-2 variants. Broader study findings: Spike-specific TCR breadth ran higher among vaccine recipients than placebo recipients. Spike-specific responses of CD8+ and CD4+ T cells were reported to display substantial breadth after vaccination.

V was pared by 0 bases and J by 3 bases, with 14 bases between. This CDR3 region has 16 residues. Germline V gene data show CDR1 as LGHDT and CDR2 as YNNKEL (reference sequence). The table came from immunoSEQ multiplex PCR; TCRdb's copy has only in-frame clones and leaves some out. The profile covers some 350,000 clones, with under 90% appearing a single time and around 5% taken by the ten largest. The treatment here: around 19 received Ad26.COV2.S at low or high dose, single or two shots; a few received placebo; per-sample allocation not given. Sampling was performed 63 days after the first vaccine or placebo injection. An adult aged 18-55 years in Boston served as the donor. Comment on this clone: Its target is not known.

The chain links TRBV3-1 (or the pseudogene TRBV3-2) to TRBJ1-1; weak D call: TRBD1 (5 bases). Sequencing used peripheral blood, obtained in a trial of Ad26.COV2.S vaccine versus placebo. The TCR originated in a person between 18 and 65 years old who received the Ad26.COV2.S COVID-19 vaccine or a placebo. This chain's CDR3 is CASSQESGRGHTEAFF. For the CDR3, the DNA is TGTGCCAGCAGCCAAGAGAGTGGTAGGGGCCACACTGAAGCTTTCTTT.